This T cell receptor (beta chain) originates from a study of monozygotic twins with inflammatory bowel disease. With roughly 17 and 9 cycles respectively, two nested PCRs were carried out on TCRalpha and TCRbeta cDNA. Each CDR3 protein gets one entry in TCRdb, which reprocessed the 5' RACE reads and gives no DNA. The sample spans 150,000 to 200,000 distinct CDR3 sequences; the ten largest clones claim roughly 2.6%. The germline V gene encodes CDR1 SEHNR and CDR2 FQNEAQ (reference sequence). This CDR3 region has 16 residues. The TCR comes from a human donor with ulcerative colitis or Crohn's disease, or a healthy co-twin of an affected twin (not recorded which). The chain couples TRBV7-9 to TRBJ2-3; TCRdb outputs TRBD1, but without DNA this stays unchecked. Sequenced material: blood. This chain's CDR3 is CASSPRTGGYPDTQYF.